Sequencing of this T cell receptor (beta chain) was carried out in a study of T cell changes during pregnancy in multiple sclerosis. Produced via immunoSEQ multiplex PCR; TCRdb's table is partial and in-frame only. This sample carries roughly 56,000 clones, less than 95% of them seen once, and the ten largest clones take about 0.49%. V lost 7 bases and J 2 bases, leaving 9 bases between the germline ends. CDR1 and CDR2 (germline): MNHEY, SVGAGI. The CDR3 runs to 13 residues. The origin of this receptor is a female donor in good health, enrolled as a control in a pregnancy study. The chain links TRBV6-5 to TRBJ1-3; D unresolved. Specimen: CD4+ T cells from peripheral blood mononuclear cells, collected after pregnancy. CDR3 amino acids: CASTRGPGNTIYF. The CDR3 DNA sequence: TGTGCCAGCACCAGAGGGCCTGGAAACACCATATATTTT.